This T cell receptor (beta chain) was obtained from a study of control samples from healthy donors and cancer patients. Sequencing used immunoSEQ multiplex PCR; TCRdb keeps in-frame clones, though not all of them. Here the sample spans about 120,000 clones, 88% being singletons. The TCR sequence derives from a man aged 35 to 55 in good health. The specimen sequenced was blood.

The DNA of the CDR3 is TGTGCCAGCAGTTTGGGGCAGATTAATGAAAAACTGTTTTTT. Residues: CASSLGQINEKLFF. The V and J genes are TRBV28 and TRBJ1-4; perhaps TRBD1 as D (5 bases). Germline-derived CDR1 and CDR2 are MDHEN and SYDVKM. The CDR3 is 14 residues long. Trimming cost V 3 bases and J 4 bases, with 9 bases left between them.